This T cell receptor beta chain was identified during a study of shared clonotypes between healthy human individuals. General study findings and limits: About 5% was the fraction of naive CD4 clonotypes found shared across several donors. It was anticipated that sequencing depth would influence how many clonotypes donors shared. Since donors were few, the genetic and exposure-history diversity represented was limited.

Original data processing: ImmunoSEQ yielded junction-only sequences lacking quality scores, so filtering differed. Assay: immunoSEQ multiplex PCR; the TCRdb copy retains only in-frame clones and omits some. V, J and clone size reflect that table, while D and trimming were determined from the DNA. The table has some 2,500,000 clones, 85% to 95% seen once. Note on this clone: Its antigen is not identified. The same CDR3 can be traced to other DNA sequences in this sample.

Trimming pared 5 bases from V and 2 bases from J, leaving 10 bases between. Germline V gene data show CDR1 as SGHRS and CDR2 as YFSETQ. The CDR3 runs to 13 residues. The sequenced sample was naive CD4+ T cells from PBMCs. Subset noted: CD45RA+ positively selected. The clonotype was recovered from a young man in good health. Some clones in this sample may be carry-over from other donors' samples. The chain uses TRBV5-1 and TRBJ1-1, with D tentatively TRBD1 (5 bases). For the CDR3, the DNA is TGCGCCAGCAGACTGGGGGTAAACACTGAAGCTTTCTTT. It codes for CASRLGVNTEAFF.